The 13 T cell receptor beta chains reported below all come from one sample, sequenced in a study of blood T cell repertoires in COVID-19. The protocol was immunoSEQ multiplex PCR, while the TCRdb copy is restricted to in-frame clones and leaves out a portion. Seen here are approximately 300,000 clones, around nine tenths observed once, and the top ten hold about 4%. Sequencing was performed on PBMCs or T cells enriched from blood (not recorded which). The receptors originated from a woman between 25 and 40 years old who had been exposed to COVID-19.

V gene TRBV6-5 combines with J gene TRBJ2-1, with 7 bases lining up with TRBD2. The CDR3 is 14 residues long. Germline CDR1 reads MNHEY; CDR2 reads SVGAGI. V shed 7 bases and J 4 bases; nucleotides not matched to a gene: 7. For the CDR3, the DNA is TGTGCCAGCACTTCTAGCGGACCGTACAATGAGCAGTTCTTC. It codes for CASTSSGPYNEQFF.

The chain carries TRBV7-2 and TRBJ2-1, with 11 positions matching TRBD2. In germline, CDR1 is SGHTA, CDR2 FQGNSA. The CDR3 contains 19 residues. J lost 4 bases, V lost 5 bases, and 16 bases had no gene match. The CDR3 region is CASSPPRYSGGGIYNEQFF. The CDR3 DNA sequence: TGTGCCAGCAGCCCCCCCCGTTATAGCGGGGGGGGAATATACAATGAGCAGTTCTTC.

The chain carries TRBV5-1 and TRBJ2-2, with D possibly being TRBD1 (5 bases). Trimming took off 3 bases at V and 4 bases at J, with 7 bases between the two ends. Germline V gene sequence: CDR1 SGHRS, CDR2 YFSETQ. This CDR3 is built from 13 residues. CDR3 DNA sequence: TGCGCCAGCAGCTGGGGCGGCACCGGGGAGCTGTTTTTT. This translates into CASSWGGTGELFF.

CDR3 nucleotide sequence: TGCGCCAGCAGCTGGGGACAGATCAGTGAAGCTTTCTTT. It encodes CASSWGQISEAFF. The chain combines TRBV5-1 with TRBJ1-1; 7 bases match TRBD1. This CDR3 contains 13 residues. Germline-derived CDR1 and CDR2 are SGHRS and YFSETQ. The trim removed 3 bases at V and 7 bases at J, leaving 6 bases unmatched.

J is TRBJ2-5 and V is TRBV11-3, with a weak D call TRBD2 (6 bases). The CDR3 has 17 amino acids. Germline values: CDR1 SGHNT, CDR2 YENEEA. V was clipped by 1 base and J by 4 bases, with 19 bases between them. CDR3 residues: CASSLGRGLEVGETQYF. DNA for the CDR3: TGTGCCAGCAGCTTAGGGCGGGGCCTAGAGGTAGGAGAGACCCAGTACTTC.

This clone was seen only once. This chain joins TRBV9 and TRBJ1-2; 7 bases are shared with TRBD1. V lost 0 bases and J lost 7; bases outside the gene matches: 3. CDR1 and CDR2 (germline): SGDLS, YYNGEE. CDR3 length: 13 amino acids. CDR3 region: CASSVVTGAGYTF. The CDR3 DNA follows: TGTGCCAGCAGCGTAGTTACAGGGGCTGGCTACACCTTC.

The V call is TRBV28, the J call TRBJ2-3, with TRBD2 matching over 12 bases. The CDR3 has 18 amino acids. With V trimmed by 6 bases and J by 1 base, 11 bases remained unmatched. Germline V lookup: CDR1 MDHEN, CDR2 SYDVKM. CDR3 bases: TGTGCCAGCAGGCCCGCTAGCGGGGGGGCCTATCGCACAGATACGCAGTATTTT. Its translation: CASRPASGGAYRTDTQYF.

The rearrangement links TRBV6-5 to TRBJ1-5; perhaps TRBD1 as D (5 bases). The CDR3 covers 13 residues. The V and J ends lost 6 bases and 2 bases respectively, with 8 bases between them. Germline values: CDR1 MNHEY, CDR2 SVGAGI. The CDR3 here is CASRSQGNQPQHF. The CDR3 DNA reads TGTGCCAGCAGGTCACAGGGCAATCAGCCCCAGCATTTT.

This clone was seen only once. The chain couples TRBV7-2 to TRBJ1-4; 7 bases map to TRBD1. Germline V lookup: CDR1 SGHTA, CDR2 FQGNSA. V shed 4 bases, J shed 10 bases, and the junction held 9 bases outside the gene matches. The CDR3 length is 14 residues. The CDR3 DNA reads as TGTGCCAGCAGCTCCACAGGGGACACTAGAAAACTGTTTTTT. As protein: CASSSTGDTRKLFF.

V is TRBV14 and J is TRBJ1-2; 7 bases match TRBD1. With V trimmed by 4 bases and J by 8 bases, 4 bases remained unmatched. Germline values: CDR1 SGHDN, CDR2 FVKESK. The CDR3 loop spans 12 amino acids. The CDR3 DNA follows: TGTGCCAGCAGCCGGACAGGCAACGGCTACACCTTC. Protein: CASSRTGNGYTF.

The chain is built from TRBV18 and TRBJ2-1; the match to TRBD1 covers 11 bases. The CDR3 covers 20 residues. Germline CDR1 and CDR2: KGHSH and LQKENI. The V and J ends lost 6 bases and 0 bases, in that order; junction bases with no gene match: 16. The CDR3 DNA sequence: TGTGCCAGCTCCCCGCGCCGGGACAGGGGGATTATCAGCTCCTACAATGAGCAGTTCTTC. Translating it yields CASSPRRDRGIISSYNEQFF. Drawing the rest from reference TRBV18 and TRBJ2-1, the complete variable domain is NAGVMQNPRHLVRRRGQEARLRCSPMKGHSHVYWYRQLPEEGLKFMVYLQKENIIDESGMPKERFSAEFPKEGPSILRIQQVVRGDSAAYFCASSPRRDRGIISSYNEQFFGPGTRLTVL.

This CDR3 is CASSKAQGVGELFF. The CDR3 coding sequence is TGCGCCAGCAGCAAAGCCCAGGGGGTCGGGGAGCTGTTTTTT. J is TRBJ2-2 and V is TRBV5-1; 7 bases are shared with TRBD1. Losses at the gene ends were 4 bases for V and 7 bases for J; bases not matched to a gene: 7. Germline V gene sequence: CDR1 SGHRS, CDR2 YFSETQ. This CDR3 has 14 residues. The full variable domain, its missing parts supplied by reference TRBV5-1 and TRBJ2-2, is KAGVTQTPRYLIKTRGQQVTLSCSPISGHRSVSWYQQTPGQGLQFLFEYFSETQRNKGNFPGRFSGRQFSNSRSEMNVSTLELGDSALYLCASSKAQGVGELFFGEGSRLTVL.

This clone was detected only a few times. The CDR3 region is CASSQVRGRDEQYF. The CDR3 DNA is TGTGCCAGCAGCCAAGTAAGGGGGCGGGACGAGCAGTACTTC. The V call is TRBV3-1 (or the pseudogene TRBV3-2), the J call TRBJ2-7; 7 nucleotides line up with TRBD1. This CDR3 has 14 residues. V trimming: 1 base; J trimming: 5 bases; junction bases outside the gene matches: 5. The germline V gene has CDR1 LGHDT and CDR2 YNNKEL (reference sequence).